What follows are 22 T cell receptor beta chains derived from one specimen sequenced in a study of blood T cell repertoires in COVID-19. The table came from immunoSEQ multiplex PCR; TCRdb's copy has only in-frame clones and leaves some out. This sample yields 110,000 or so clones, of which more than 70% are seen a single time; over 6.5% belongs to the top ten. The sequencing input was peripheral blood. The receptors originated from a human donor in a cohort sampled during active COVID-19.

The chain is built from TRBV7-9 and TRBJ2-7; possible D gene TRBD1, 6 bases. This CDR3 region has 15 residues. CDR1 and CDR2 from the germline V gene are SEHNR and FQNEAQ (reference sequence). The V end lost 4 bases, the J end lost 6 bases, and 19 bases lay between the germline ends. The chain's CDR3 is CASSSADRTAAEQYF. Here the CDR3 DNA reads TGTGCCAGCAGCTCCGCCGACAGGACAGCCGCCGAGCAGTACTTC.

The chain carries TRBV7-9 and TRBJ2-7; no firm D call. Trimming cost V 6 bases and J 6 bases, with 15 bases left between them. Germline values: CDR1 SEHNR, CDR2 FQNEAQ (reference sequence). The CDR3 contains 13 residues. The CDR3 sequence is CASSMPAASEQYF. The CDR3, as DNA: TGTGCCAGCAGTATGCCTGCCGCGAGCGAGCAGTACTTC.

J is TRBJ1-3 and V is TRBV5-1; D might be TRBD1 (5 bases). CDR3 length: 17 residues. Germline CDR1 is SGHRS and CDR2 is YFSETQ. Between the trimmed V and J ends, which lost 4 bases and 3 bases, there was a span of 20 bases. CDR3 amino acids: CASSPAGGAIFGNTIYF. CDR3 coding DNA: TGCGCCAGCAGCCCGGCCGGTGGGGCAATCTTTGGAAACACCATATATTTT.

This chain uses TRBV5-6 with TRBJ2-1; the match to TRBD2 covers 9 bases. The germline V gene has CDR1 SGHDT and CDR2 YYEEEE. CDR3 length: 18 amino acids. With 2 bases clipped from V and 6 bases from J, the junction kept 15 bases outside the gene matches. CDR3 nucleotides: TGTGCCAGCAGCTTTGTTCGCCGAGGGGGCGGGAGGGCCAATGAGCAGTTCTTC. It codes for CASSFVRRGGGRANEQFF.

The chain is built from TRBV25-1 and TRBJ2-2, with TRBD1 as a possible D gene (5 bases). V was shortened by 9 bases and J by 5 bases, with 7 bases between the two germline ends. In germline, CDR1 is MGHDK, CDR2 SYGVNS. The CDR3 is 11 residues long. The CDR3 DNA follows: TGTGCCAGGCCAGGGACCGGGGAGCTGTTTTTT. Protein product: CARPGTGELFF.

This clone has a handful of counts. The chain has TRBV18 and TRBJ1-5, with TRBD1 matching over 10 bases. Unmatched junction bases numbered 8, after V lost 6 bases and J lost 3 bases. The germline CDR1 and CDR2 sequences are KGHSH and LQKENI. This CDR3 has 16 amino acids. The chain's CDR3 is CASSSDRGTYNQPQHF. The CDR3 DNA follows: TGTGCCAGCTCTTCGGACAGGGGGACGTACAATCAGCCCCAGCATTTT.

This chain connects TRBV6-5 to TRBJ1-5; 7 nucleotides align to TRBD1. With 0 bases clipped from V and 10 bases from J, the junction kept 9 bases outside the gene matches. CDR3 length: 15 amino acids. CDR1 and CDR2 from the germline V gene are MNHEY and SVGAGI. CDR3 loop: CASSYSGTAPEPQHF. The CDR3 DNA is TGTGCCAGCAGTTACTCCGGGACAGCCCCCGAACCCCAGCATTTT.

J is TRBJ2-7 and V is TRBV19; the D gene is possibly TRBD1 (5 bases). The CDR3 is 16 residues long. Trimming took 3 bases from V and 1 from J, leaving 16 bases between them. Germline CDR1 and CDR2: LNHDA and SQIVND (reference sequence). CDR3 sequence: CASSIGQARASYEQYF. The CDR3 DNA is TGTGCCAGTAGTATTGGTCAAGCCAGGGCATCCTACGAGCAGTACTTC.

This clone has just one count. V gene TRBV30 combines with J gene TRBJ2-6; D gene uncertain. The CDR3 consists of 13 residues. Germline assignment: CDR1 GTSNPN and CDR2 SVGIG (reference sequence). The ends were cut back, 5 bases at V and 0 bases at J, with 5 bases in the middle. The CDR3 region has the DNA TGTGCCTGGGTCGGCTCTGGGGCCAACGTCCTGACTTTC. Its protein is CAWVGSGANVLTF.

The chain carries TRBV28 and TRBJ2-5; TRBD1 is a possible D gene (5 bases). The better agreement between TRBJ2-7 and the DNA end casts doubt on the J call. The CDR3 runs 13 residues. CDR1 is MDHEN, CDR2 SYDVKM, per germline. The CDR3 here is CASSLRDSYEQYF. CDR3 coding DNA: TGTGCCAGCAGTCTCAGGGACTCCTACGAGCAGTACTTC.

The chain uses TRBV5-6 and TRBJ2-7; 9 bases match TRBD1. After removal of 4 bases from V and 3 bases from J, the junction contained 8 bases not matched to a gene. Looked up from germline, CDR1 is SGHDT and CDR2 is YYEEEE. The CDR3 is 15 amino acids. CDR3 in amino acids: CASSPRDREYYEQYF. DNA of the CDR3: TGTGCCAGCAGCCCCCGGGACAGGGAATACTACGAGCAGTACTTC.

This chain joins TRBV11-3 and TRBJ2-7, with unresolved D. V gave up 1 base and J gave up 6 bases, with 13 bases separating them. CDR3 size: 14 residues. Germline CDR1 and CDR2: SGHNT and YENEEA. The CDR3 nucleotides are TGTGCCAGCAGCTTAGCCCTGGCCCCCTCCGAGCAGTACTTC. It is translated as CASSLALAPSEQYF.

The J gene is TRBJ1-4, the V gene TRBV6-2 or TRBV6-3; 10 bases align to TRBD1. V lost 6 bases, J lost 4 bases, and 5 bases stayed unmatched. Germline V CDR1 and CDR2: MNHEY, SVGEGT. This CDR3 comprises 15 residues. The CDR3 here is CASSRQGAGNEKLFF. As DNA, the CDR3 is TGTGCCAGCAGCCGACAGGGGGCGGGTAATGAAAAACTGTTTTTT.

The chain recombines TRBV10-1 with TRBJ2-7; 7 bases match TRBD1. J lost 6 bases, V lost 6 bases, and 11 bases had no gene match. CDR1 is WNHNN, CDR2 SYGVQD, per germline (reference sequence). The CDR3 consists of 14 residues. In DNA, the CDR3 is TGCGCCAGCAGGGCCGGGGACAGTCTCTCCGAGCAGTACTTC. It translates to CASRAGDSLSEQYF.

The chain joins TRBV6-5 to TRBJ1-1; 7 bases match TRBD1. The CDR3 has 16 amino acids. J lost 4 bases, V lost 2 bases, and 10 bases had no gene match. Per germline, CDR1 MNHEY and CDR2 SVGAGI. CDR3 bases: TGTGCCAGCAGTTACCCACTACCAGGGGGATCCACTGAAGCTTTCTTT. Translating it yields CASSYPLPGGSTEAFF.

In its sample, this clone was seen once. The chain joins TRBV7-9 to TRBJ2-7, with D uncertain. V was cut by 3 bases and J by 3 bases, with 9 bases left in between. Germline CDR1 reads SEHNR; CDR2 reads FQNEAQ (reference sequence). This CDR3 region has 13 residues. The CDR3 region is CASSFDTNYEQYF. DNA of the CDR3: TGTGCCAGCAGCTTCGACACCAACTACGAGCAGTACTTC.

The genes are TRBV11-2 and TRBJ2-7, with TRBD1 as a possible D gene (5 bases). This CDR3 contains 13 residues. Per germline, CDR1 SGHAT and CDR2 FQNNGV. The V end was cut by 1 base, the J end by 3 bases, with 7 bases between. The CDR3 loop is CASSLGGGYEQYF. DNA for the CDR3: TGTGCCAGCAGCTTAGGGGGCGGCTACGAGCAGTACTTC.

The chain is built from TRBV11-3 and TRBJ1-1, with TRBD1 matching over 11 bases. V gave up 7 bases and J gave up 4 bases; unmatched junction bases: 5. CDR3 size: 14 residues. CDR1 is SGHNT, CDR2 YENEEA, per germline. This CDR3 is CASTTGTGGTEAFF. The CDR3 nucleotides read TGTGCCAGCACCACCGGGACAGGGGGCACTGAAGCTTTCTTT.

This clone was seen more than once but under ten times. The chain joins TRBV28 to TRBJ2-7, with 14 bases matching TRBD2. Looked up from germline, CDR1 is MDHEN and CDR2 is SYDVKM. V lost 1 base, J lost 1 base, and 3 bases stayed unmatched. The CDR3 is made up of 17 amino acids. The CDR3, as DNA: TGTGCCAGCAGTTTATCGACTAGCGGGAGGGAGTCCTACGAGCAGTACTTC. This gives the protein CASSLSTSGRESYEQYF. Together with reference TRBV28 and TRBJ2-7, the CDR3 gives the full variable domain: DVKVTQSSRYLVKRTGEKVFLECVQDMDHENMFWYRQDPGLGLRLIYFSYDVKMKEKGDIPEGYSVSREKKERFSLILESASTNQTSMYLCASSLSTSGRESYEQYFGPGTRLTVT.

The chain uses TRBV4-2 and TRBJ1-2; tentatively, D is TRBD1 (5 bases). Trimming removed 1 base at V and 4 bases at J, with 10 bases between. Germline-derived CDR1 and CDR2 are LGHNA and YNFKEQ. The CDR3 extends over 14 amino acids. CDR3 residues: CASSQAGQRYGYTF. In DNA form, the CDR3 reads TGTGCCAGCAGCCAAGCAGGGCAGCGCTATGGCTACACCTTC.

The chain carries TRBV5-5 and TRBJ1-1; D might be TRBD1 (6 bases). There are 15 residues in the CDR3. V was pared by 6 bases and J by 1 base, with 16 bases between. Germline CDR1 and CDR2: SGHKS and YYEKEE (reference sequence). CDR3 bases: TGTGCCAGCATTTTAGGGCAGGGGTGGAACACTGAAGCTTTCTTT. Protein sequence: CASILGQGWNTEAFF.

There are a few counts of this clone. This chain uses TRBV3-1 (or the pseudogene TRBV3-2) with TRBJ1-1; TRBD1 matches 10 bases. CDR3 length: 14 amino acids. With V trimmed by 6 bases and J by 5 bases, 6 bases remained unmatched. Per the germline V gene, CDR1 is LGHDT and CDR2 is YNNKEL (reference sequence). DNA of the CDR3: TGTGCCAGCAGACCCGGGACAGGGGTTACTGAAGCTTTCTTT. Residues: CASRPGTGVTEAFF.